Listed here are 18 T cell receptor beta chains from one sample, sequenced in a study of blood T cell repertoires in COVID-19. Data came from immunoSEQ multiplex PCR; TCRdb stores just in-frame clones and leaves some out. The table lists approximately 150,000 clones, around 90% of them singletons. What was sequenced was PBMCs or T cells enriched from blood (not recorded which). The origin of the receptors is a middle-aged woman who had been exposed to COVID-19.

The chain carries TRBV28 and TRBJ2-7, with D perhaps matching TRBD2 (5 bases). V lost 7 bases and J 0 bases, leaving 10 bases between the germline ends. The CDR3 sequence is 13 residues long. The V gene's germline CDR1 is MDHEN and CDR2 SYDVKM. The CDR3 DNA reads TGTGCCAGCAAGGCGGGCCTCTCCTACGAGCAGTACTTC. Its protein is CASKAGLSYEQYF.

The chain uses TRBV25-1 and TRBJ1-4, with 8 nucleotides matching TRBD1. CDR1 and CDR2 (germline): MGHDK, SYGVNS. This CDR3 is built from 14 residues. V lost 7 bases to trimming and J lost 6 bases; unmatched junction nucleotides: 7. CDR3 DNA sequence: TGTGCCAGCACCTCAGGGGGCGCATATGAAAAACTGTTTTTT. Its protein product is CASTSGGAYEKLFF.

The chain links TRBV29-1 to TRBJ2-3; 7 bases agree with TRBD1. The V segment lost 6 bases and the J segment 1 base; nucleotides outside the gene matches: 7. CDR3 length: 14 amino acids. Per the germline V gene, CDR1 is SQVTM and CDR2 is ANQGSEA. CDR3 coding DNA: TGCAGCGTGGATACAGGGGATGGCACAGATACGCAGTATTTT. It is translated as CSVDTGDGTDTQYF.

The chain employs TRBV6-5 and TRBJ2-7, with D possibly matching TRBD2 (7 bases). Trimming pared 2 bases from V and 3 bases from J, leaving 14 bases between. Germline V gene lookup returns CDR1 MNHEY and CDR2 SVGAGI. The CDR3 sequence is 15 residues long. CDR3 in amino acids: CASSYERGGGYEQYF. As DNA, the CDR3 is TGTGCCAGCAGTTACGAGAGGGGAGGGGGCTACGAGCAGTACTTC.

The CDR3 DNA reads as TGTGCCAGCAGCCCGCCTACAGGGCAACACGAGCAGTACTTC. This translates into CASSPPTGQHEQYF. The chain combines TRBV11-3 with TRBJ2-7; maybe TRBD1 (6 bases). The CDR3 loop spans 14 amino acids. CDR1 is SGHNT, CDR2 YENEEA, per germline. Trimming left V 5 bases short and J 5 bases short, with 16 bases between. The entire variable domain, with the rest obtained from reference TRBV11-3 and TRBJ2-7, is as follows: EAGVVQSPRYKIIEKKQPVAFWCNPISGHNTLYWYLQNLGQGPELLIRYENEEAVDDSQLPKDRFSAERLKGVDSTLKIQPAELGDSAVYLCASSPPTGQHEQYFGPGTRLTVT.

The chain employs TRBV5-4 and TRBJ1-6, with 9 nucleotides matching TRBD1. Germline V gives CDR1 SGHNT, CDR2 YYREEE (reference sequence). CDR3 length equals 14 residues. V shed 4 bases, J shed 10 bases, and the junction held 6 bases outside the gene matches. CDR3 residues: CASSDRDRVSPLHF. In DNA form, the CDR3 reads TGTGCCAGCAGCGACCGGGACAGGGTGTCACCCCTCCACTTT.

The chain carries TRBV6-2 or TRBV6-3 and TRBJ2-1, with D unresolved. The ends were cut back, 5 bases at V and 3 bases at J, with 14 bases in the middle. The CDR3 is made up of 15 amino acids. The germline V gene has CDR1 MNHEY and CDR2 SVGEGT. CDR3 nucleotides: TGTGCCAGCAGTCAGGCCACGCCTATCTACAATGAGCAGTTCTTC. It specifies CASSQATPIYNEQFF.

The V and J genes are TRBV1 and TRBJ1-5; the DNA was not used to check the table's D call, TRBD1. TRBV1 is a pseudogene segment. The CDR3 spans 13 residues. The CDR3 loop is CTSSRGPRQPQHF. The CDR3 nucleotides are TGCACCAGCAGTAGGGGGCCACGACAGCCCCAGCATTTT.

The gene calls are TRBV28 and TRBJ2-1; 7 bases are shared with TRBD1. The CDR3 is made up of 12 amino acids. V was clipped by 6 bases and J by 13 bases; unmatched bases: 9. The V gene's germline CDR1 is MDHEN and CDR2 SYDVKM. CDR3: CASSQLTGEQFF. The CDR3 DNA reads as TGTGCCAGCAGCCAACTAACAGGGGAACAGTTCTTC.

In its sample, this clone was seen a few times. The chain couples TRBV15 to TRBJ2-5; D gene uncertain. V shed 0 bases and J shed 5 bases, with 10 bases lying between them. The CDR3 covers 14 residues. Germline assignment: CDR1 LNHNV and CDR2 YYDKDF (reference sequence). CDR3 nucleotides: TGTGCCACCAGCAGAGATGTAAAACGGGAGACCCAGTACTTC. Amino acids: CATSRDVKRETQYF. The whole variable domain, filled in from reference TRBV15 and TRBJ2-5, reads DAMVIQNPRYQVTQFGKPVTLSCSQTLNHNVMYWYQQKSSQAPKLLFHYYDKDFNNEADTPDNFQSRRPNTSFCFLDIRSPGLGDTAMYLCATSRDVKRETQYFGPGTRLLVL.

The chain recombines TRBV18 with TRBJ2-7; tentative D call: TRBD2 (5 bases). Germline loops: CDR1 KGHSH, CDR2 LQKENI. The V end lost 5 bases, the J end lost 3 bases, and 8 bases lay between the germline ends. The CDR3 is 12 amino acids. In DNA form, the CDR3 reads TGTGCCAGCTCAGAACTAGGCTACGAGCAGTACTTC. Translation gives CASSELGYEQYF.

DNA of the CDR3: TGTGCCAGTAGCGTAGACAGGGACACTGAAGCTTTCTTT. This sequence encodes CASSVDRDTEAFF. The rearrangement links TRBV19 to TRBJ1-1; 7 bases agree with TRBD1. Germline trimming cut 6 bases from V and 3 bases from J; bases unmatched to any gene: 4. Germline values: CDR1 LNHDA, CDR2 SQIVND (reference sequence). CDR3 size: 13 residues. The entire variable domain, with the rest obtained from reference TRBV19 and TRBJ1-1, is as follows: DGGITQSPKYLFRKEGQNVTLSCEQNLNHDAMYWYRQDPGQGLRLIYYSQIVNDFQKGDIAEGYSVSREKKESFPLTVTSAQKNPTAFYLCASSVDRDTEAFFGQGTRLTVV.

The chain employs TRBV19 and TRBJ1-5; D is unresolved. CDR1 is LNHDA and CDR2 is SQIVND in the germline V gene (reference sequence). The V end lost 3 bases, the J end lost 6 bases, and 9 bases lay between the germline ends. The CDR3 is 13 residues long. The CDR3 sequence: CASSISSFQPQHF. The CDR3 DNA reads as TGTGCCAGTAGTATTAGTAGTTTTCAGCCCCAGCATTTT.

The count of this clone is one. Here the CDR3 reads CASRGDRGPGYTF. The DNA of the CDR3 is TGTGCCAGCAGGGGGGACAGGGGGCCTGGCTACACCTTC. This sequence joins TRBV12-3 or TRBV12-4 and TRBJ1-2; 12 bases align to TRBD1. Trimming took 6 bases from V and 7 from J; bases not matched to a gene: 3. This CDR3 is built from 13 residues.

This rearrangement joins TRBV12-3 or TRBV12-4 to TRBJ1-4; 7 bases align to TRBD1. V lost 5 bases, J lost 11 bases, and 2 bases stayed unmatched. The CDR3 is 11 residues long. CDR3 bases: TGTGCCAGCAGTCCAGGGGGGAAACTGTTTTTT. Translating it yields CASSPGGKLFF.

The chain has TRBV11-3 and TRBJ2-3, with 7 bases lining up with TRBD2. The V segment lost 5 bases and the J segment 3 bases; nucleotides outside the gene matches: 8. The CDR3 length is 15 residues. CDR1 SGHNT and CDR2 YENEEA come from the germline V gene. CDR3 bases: TGTGCCAGCAGCCACCCCGGGGGAGGGACAGATACGCAGTATTTT. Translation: CASSHPGGGTDTQYF.

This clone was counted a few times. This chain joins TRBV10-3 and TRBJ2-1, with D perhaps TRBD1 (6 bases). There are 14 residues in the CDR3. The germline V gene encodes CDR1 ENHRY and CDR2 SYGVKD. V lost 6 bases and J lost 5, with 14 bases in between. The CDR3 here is CAIRSDRSNNEQFF. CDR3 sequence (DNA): TGTGCCATCAGATCAGACAGGAGTAACAATGAGCAGTTCTTC.

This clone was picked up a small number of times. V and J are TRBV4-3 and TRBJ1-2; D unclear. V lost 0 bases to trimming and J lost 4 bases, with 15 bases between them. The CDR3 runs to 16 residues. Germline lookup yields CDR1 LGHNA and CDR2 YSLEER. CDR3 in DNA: TGCGCCAGCAGCCAAGATAATAGAGATAGCAGCTATGGCTACACCTTC. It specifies CASSQDNRDSSYGYTF.